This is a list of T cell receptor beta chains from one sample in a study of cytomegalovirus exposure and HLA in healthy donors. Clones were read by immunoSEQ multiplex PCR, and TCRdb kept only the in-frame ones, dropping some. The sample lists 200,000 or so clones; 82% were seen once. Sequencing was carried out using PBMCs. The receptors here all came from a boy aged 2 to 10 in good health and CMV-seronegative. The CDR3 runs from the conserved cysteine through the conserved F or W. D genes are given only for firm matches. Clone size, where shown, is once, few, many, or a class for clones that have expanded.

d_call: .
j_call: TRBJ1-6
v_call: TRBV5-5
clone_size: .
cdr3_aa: CASSSQVYDSPLHF
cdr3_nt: TGTGCCAGCAGCTCGCAGGTATATGATTCACCCCTCCACTTT

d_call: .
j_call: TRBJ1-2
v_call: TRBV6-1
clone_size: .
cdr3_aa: CASSEGTPYSYGYTF
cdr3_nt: TGTGCCAGCAGTGAAGGGACACCATATTCTTATGGCTACACCTTC

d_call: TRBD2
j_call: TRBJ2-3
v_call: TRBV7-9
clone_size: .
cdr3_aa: CASSPSGGPADTQYF
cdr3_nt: TGTGCCAGCAGCCCGTCGGGGGGGCCTGCAGATACGCAGTATTTT

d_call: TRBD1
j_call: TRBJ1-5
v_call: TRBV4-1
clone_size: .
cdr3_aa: CASSQGQGGQPQHF
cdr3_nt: TGCGCCAGCAGCCAGGGACAGGGAGGGCAGCCCCAGCATTTT

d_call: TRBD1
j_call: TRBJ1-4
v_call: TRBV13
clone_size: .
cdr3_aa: CASSENRGHVTNEKLFF
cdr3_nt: TGTGCCAGCAGCGAAAACAGGGGGCACGTCACTAATGAAAAACTGTTTTTT

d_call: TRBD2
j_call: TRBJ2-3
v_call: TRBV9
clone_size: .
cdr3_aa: CASSVFGGATDTQYF
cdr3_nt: TGTGCCAGCAGCGTATTCGGGGGGGCCACAGATACGCAGTATTTT

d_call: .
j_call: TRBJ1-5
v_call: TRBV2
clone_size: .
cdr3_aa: CASSEVGALGPQHF
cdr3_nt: TGTGCCAGCAGTGAAGTGGGGGCCCTAGGGCCCCAGCATTTT

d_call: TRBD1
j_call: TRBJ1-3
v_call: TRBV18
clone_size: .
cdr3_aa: CASSPPTGGRNTIYF
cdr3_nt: TGTGCCAGCTCACCACCAACAGGGGGAAGGAACACCATATATTTT

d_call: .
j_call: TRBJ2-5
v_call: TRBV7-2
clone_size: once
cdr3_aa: CASSPGTLQETQYF
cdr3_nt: TGTGCCAGCAGCCCAGGGACTTTACAAGAGACCCAGTACTTC

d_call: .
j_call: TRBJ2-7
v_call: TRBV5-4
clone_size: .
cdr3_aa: CASSLAPGGQYEQYF
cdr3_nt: TGTGCCAGCAGCTTGGCTCCGGGGGGCCAATACGAGCAGTACTTC

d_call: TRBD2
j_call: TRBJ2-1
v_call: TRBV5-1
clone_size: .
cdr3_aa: CASRSLGGGPGNEQFF
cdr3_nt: TGCGCCAGCAGATCCCTTGGCGGGGGGCCAGGTAATGAGCAGTTCTTC

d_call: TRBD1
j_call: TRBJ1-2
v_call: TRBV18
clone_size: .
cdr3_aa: CASSPRTGRGKYGYTF
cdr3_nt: TGTGCCAGCTCACCAAGGACAGGGCGGGGAAAATATGGCTACACCTTC

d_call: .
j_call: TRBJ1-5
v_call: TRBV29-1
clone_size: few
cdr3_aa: CSVEEGGWRNQPQHF
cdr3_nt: TGCAGCGTTGAAGAGGGCGGGTGGCGGAATCAGCCCCAGCATTTT

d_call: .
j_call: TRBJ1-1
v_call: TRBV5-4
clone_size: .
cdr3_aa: CASSIYTGTRPATEAFF
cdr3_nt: TGTGCCAGCAGCATATACACCGGGACAAGACCGGCCACTGAAGCTTTCTTT

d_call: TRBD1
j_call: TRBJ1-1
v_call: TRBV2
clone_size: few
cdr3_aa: CASSRNGQGGTEAFF
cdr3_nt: TGTGCCAGCAGCCGGAATGGACAGGGCGGCACTGAAGCTTTCTTT

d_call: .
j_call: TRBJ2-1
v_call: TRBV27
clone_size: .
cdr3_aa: CASSRGTPPILNEQFF
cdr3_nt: TGTGCCAGCAGCCGAGGGACTCCCCCTATCTTAAATGAGCAGTTCTTC

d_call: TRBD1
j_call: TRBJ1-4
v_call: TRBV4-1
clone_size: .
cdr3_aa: CASSQVGTEGEKLFF
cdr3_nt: TGCGCCAGCAGCCAAGTGGGGACAGAGGGGGAAAAACTGTTTTTT

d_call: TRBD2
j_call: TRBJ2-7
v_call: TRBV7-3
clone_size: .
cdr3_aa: CASSLGRGGRYEQYF
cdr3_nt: TGTGCCAGCAGCTTAGGGCGGGGGGGCCGGTACGAGCAGTACTTC

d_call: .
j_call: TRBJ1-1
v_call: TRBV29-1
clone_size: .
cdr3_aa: CSVDGGQIEAFF
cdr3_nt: TGCAGCGTTGACGGCGGACAGATTGAAGCTTTCTTT

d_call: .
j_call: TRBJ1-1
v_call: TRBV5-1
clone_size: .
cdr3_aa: CASSLGQTNTEAFF
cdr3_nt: TGCGCCAGCAGCTTGGGACAGACGAACACTGAAGCTTTCTTT

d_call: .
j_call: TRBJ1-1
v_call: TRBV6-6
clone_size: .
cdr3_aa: CASSRRGGAANTEAFF
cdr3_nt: TGTGCCAGCAGTCGTCGAGGGGGGGCTGCTAACACTGAAGCTTTCTTT

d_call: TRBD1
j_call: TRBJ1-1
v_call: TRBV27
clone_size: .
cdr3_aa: CASSPTGGQLTIEAFF
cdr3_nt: TGTGCCAGCAGCCCAACCGGGGGACAGCTAACCATTGAAGCTTTCTTT

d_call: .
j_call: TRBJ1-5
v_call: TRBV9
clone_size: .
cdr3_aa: CASSLDGYSNQPQHF
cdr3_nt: TGTGCCAGCAGCCTCGACGGGTATAGCAATCAGCCCCAGCATTTT

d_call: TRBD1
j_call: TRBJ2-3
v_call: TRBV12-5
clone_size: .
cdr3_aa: CASGLGTGAWVSDTQYF
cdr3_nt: TGTGCTAGTGGTTTGGGGACAGGGGCTTGGGTTTCAGATACGCAGTATTTT

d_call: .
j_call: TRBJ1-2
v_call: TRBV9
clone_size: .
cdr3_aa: CASSVGPDNYGYTF
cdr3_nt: TGTGCCAGCAGCGTAGGCCCAGATAACTATGGCTACACCTTC

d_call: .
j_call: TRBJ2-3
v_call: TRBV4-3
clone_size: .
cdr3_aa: CASSQDPGDTQYF
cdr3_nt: TGCGCCAGCAGCCAAGATCCAGGGGATACGCAGTATTTT

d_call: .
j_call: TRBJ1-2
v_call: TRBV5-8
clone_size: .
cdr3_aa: CASSLQGRSGYTF
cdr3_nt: TGTGCCAGCAGCTTACAGGGTAGGAGTGGCTACACCTTC

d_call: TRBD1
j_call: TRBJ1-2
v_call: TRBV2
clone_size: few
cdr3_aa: CASSITTGQGTGYTF
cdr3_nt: TGTGCCAGCAGTATTACGACGGGACAGGGGACTGGCTACACCTTC

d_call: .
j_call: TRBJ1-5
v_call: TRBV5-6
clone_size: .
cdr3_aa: CASSLSRRTQVNQPQHF
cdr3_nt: TGTGCCAGCAGCTTGTCTCGGAGGACCCAGGTTAATCAGCCCCAGCATTTT

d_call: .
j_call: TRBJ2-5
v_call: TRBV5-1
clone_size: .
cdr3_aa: CASSLGQATVETQYF
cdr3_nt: TGCGCCAGCAGCTTGGGCCAGGCCACCGTAGAGACCCAGTACTTC

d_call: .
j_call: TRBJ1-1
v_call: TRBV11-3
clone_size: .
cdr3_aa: CASSLGQGSTEAFF
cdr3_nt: TGTGCCAGCAGCTTAGGCCAGGGTAGCACTGAAGCTTTCTTT

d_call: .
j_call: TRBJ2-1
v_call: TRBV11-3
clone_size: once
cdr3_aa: CASSLGASRGTYNEQFF
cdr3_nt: TGTGCCAGCAGCTTAGGGGCTAGCAGGGGCACCTACAATGAGCAGTTCTTC

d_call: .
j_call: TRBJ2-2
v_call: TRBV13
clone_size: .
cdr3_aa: CASSQGTIANTGELFF
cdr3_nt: TGTGCCAGCAGCCAGGGGACAATCGCGAACACCGGGGAGCTGTTTTTT

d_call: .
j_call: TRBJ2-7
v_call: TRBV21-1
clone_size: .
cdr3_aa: CASSKPGLPRAYEQYF
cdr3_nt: TGTGCCAGCAGCAAACCCGGACTACCCCGGGCCTACGAGCAGTACTTC

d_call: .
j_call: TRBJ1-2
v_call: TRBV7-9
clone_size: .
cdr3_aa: CASSLTANYGYTF
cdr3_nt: TGTGCCAGCAGCCTGACAGCAAACTATGGCTACACCTTC

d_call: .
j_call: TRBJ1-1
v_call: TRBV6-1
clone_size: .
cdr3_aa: CASRRTWGPDTEAFF
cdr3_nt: TGTGCCAGCAGGAGAACGTGGGGGCCTGACACTGAAGCTTTCTTT

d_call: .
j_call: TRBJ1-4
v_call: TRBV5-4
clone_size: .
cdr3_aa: CASSLRTDSYNEKLFF
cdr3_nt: TGTGCCAGCAGCTTACGGACCGACAGCTATAATGAAAAACTGTTTTTT

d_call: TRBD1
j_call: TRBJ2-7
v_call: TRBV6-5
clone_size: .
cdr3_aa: CASSQRDRGLREQYF
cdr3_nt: TGTGCCAGCAGTCAACGAGACAGGGGGTTGAGGGAGCAGTACTTC

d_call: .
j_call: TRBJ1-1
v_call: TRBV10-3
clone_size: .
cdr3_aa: CASRRGDTEAFF
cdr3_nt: TGTGCCTCGAGGCGGGGGGACACTGAAGCTTTCTTT

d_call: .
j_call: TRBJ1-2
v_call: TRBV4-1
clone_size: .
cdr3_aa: CASSQDSRVSGYTF
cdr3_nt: TGCGCCAGCAGCCAAGATAGCAGGGTGAGTGGCTACACCTTC

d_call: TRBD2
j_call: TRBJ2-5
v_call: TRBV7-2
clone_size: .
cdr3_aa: CASSFFSGGAGGTQYF
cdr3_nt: TGTGCCAGCAGCTTTTTTAGCGGGGGGGCCGGAGGGACCCAGTACTTC

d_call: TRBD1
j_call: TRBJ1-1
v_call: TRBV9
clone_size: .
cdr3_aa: CASSTGTGGFMNTEAFF
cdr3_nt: TGTGCCAGCAGTACCGGGACAGGGGGTTTTATGAACACTGAAGCTTTCTTT

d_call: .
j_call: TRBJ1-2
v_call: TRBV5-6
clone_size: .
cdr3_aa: CASNLGDRTGTGYGYTF
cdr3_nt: TGTGCCAGCAACCTGGGCGACAGAACTGGAACTGGCTATGGCTACACCTTC

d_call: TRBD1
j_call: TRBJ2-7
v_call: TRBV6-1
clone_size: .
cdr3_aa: CASSEARIAGGSSYEQYF
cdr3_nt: TGTGCCAGCAGTGAAGCGCGAATCGCAGGGGGAAGCTCCTACGAGCAGTACTTC

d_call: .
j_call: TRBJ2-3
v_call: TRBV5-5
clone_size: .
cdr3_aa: CASSFGQPLRTDTQYF
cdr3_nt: TGTGCCAGCAGCTTCGGACAGCCCCTTCGCACAGATACGCAGTATTTT

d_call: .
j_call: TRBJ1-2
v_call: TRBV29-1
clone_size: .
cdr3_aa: CSVDEVMDGYTF
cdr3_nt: TGCAGCGTTGACGAGGTAATGGATGGCTACACCTTC

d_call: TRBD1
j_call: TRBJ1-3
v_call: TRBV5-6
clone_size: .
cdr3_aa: CASSLQGASGNTIYF
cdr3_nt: TGTGCCAGCAGCTTGCAGGGGGCGTCTGGAAACACCATATATTTT

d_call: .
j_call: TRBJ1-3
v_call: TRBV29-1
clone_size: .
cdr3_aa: CSAERRTSGNTIYF
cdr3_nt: TGCAGCGCGGAACGCCGGACATCTGGAAACACCATATATTTT

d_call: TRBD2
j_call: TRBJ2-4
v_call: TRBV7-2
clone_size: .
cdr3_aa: CASRGGTSGGNIQYF
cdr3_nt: TGTGCCAGCAGAGGGGGGACTAGCGGGGGAAACATTCAGTACTTC

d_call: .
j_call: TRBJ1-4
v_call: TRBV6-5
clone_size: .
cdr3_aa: CASSWGGVTNEKLFF
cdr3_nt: TGTGCCAGCAGTTGGGGAGGGGTCACTAATGAAAAACTGTTTTTT